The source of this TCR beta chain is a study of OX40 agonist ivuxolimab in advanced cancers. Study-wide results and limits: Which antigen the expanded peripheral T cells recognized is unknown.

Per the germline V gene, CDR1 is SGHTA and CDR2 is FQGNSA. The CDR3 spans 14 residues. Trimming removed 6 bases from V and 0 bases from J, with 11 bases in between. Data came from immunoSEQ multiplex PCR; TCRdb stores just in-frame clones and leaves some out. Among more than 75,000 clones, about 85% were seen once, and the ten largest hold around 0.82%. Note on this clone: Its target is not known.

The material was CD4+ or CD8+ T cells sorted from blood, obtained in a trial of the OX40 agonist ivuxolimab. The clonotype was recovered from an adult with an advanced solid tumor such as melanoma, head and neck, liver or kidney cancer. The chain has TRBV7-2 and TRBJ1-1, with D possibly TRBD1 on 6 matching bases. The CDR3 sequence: CASSRGAVNTEAFF. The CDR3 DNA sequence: TGTGCCAGCAGTAGGGGGGCGGTGAACACTGAAGCTTTCTTT.